This passage covers 8 T cell receptor beta chains from one sample sequenced in a study of T cell responses to AZD1222 COVID-19 vaccine. Clones were read by immunoSEQ multiplex PCR, and TCRdb kept only the in-frame ones, dropping some. The table records roughly 120,000 clones, about 90% of them present only once. Sequencing was performed on peripheral blood, taken 28 days after the second AZD1222 dose. The receptors here all came from an adult who received the AZD1222 COVID-19 vaccine.

The chain employs TRBV28 and TRBJ1-5; D not certain. The germline V and J ends were trimmed by 2 bases and 2 bases, with 10 bases remaining between them. CDR3 length equals 15 residues. CDR1 is MDHEN, CDR2 SYDVKM, per germline. CDR3 coding DNA: TGTGCCAGCAGTTTACTGGGTACAGGCAATCAGCCCCAGCATTTT. Translating it yields CASSLLGTGNQPQHF.

The J gene is TRBJ2-3, the V gene TRBV7-8; 8 bases are a match to TRBD2. This CDR3 region has 19 residues. J lost 0 bases, V lost 6 bases, and 17 bases had no gene match. CDR1 and CDR2 from the germline V gene are SGHVS and FQNEAQ. The DNA of the CDR3 is TGTGCCAGCAGTTCACCCCTAGCGGGTGAGACCTCTAGCACAGATACGCAGTATTTT. Its protein is CASSSPLAGETSSTDTQYF.

The CDR3 DNA reads as TGTGCCAGTAGTATTGCGCGCCGGGGAGGGTGGGTTTCACCCCTCCACTTT. Its protein product is CASSIARRGGWVSPLHF. The V and J genes are TRBV19 and TRBJ1-6; D remains ambiguous. Between the trimmed V and J ends, which lost 3 bases and 9 bases, there was a span of 21 bases. There are 17 residues in the CDR3. CDR1 and CDR2 from the germline V gene are LNHDA and SQIVND (reference sequence).

The chain recombines TRBV6-5 with TRBJ2-3, with 11 bases lining up with TRBD2. CDR3 length: 15 residues. Germline CDR1 is MNHEY and CDR2 is SVGAGI. V lost 4 bases and J lost 4; bases outside the gene matches: 4. The CDR3 region is CASSSTSGDADTQYF. CDR3 sequence (DNA): TGTGCCAGCAGTTCGACTAGCGGGGATGCAGATACGCAGTATTTT.

The chain employs TRBV18 and TRBJ2-3, with TRBD2 identical over 10 bases. The CDR3 length is 15 residues. V lost 4 bases, J lost 7 bases, and 8 bases stayed unmatched. The germline gives CDR1 KGHSH, CDR2 LQKENI. The CDR3 reads CASSLAGTSVNTQYF. The CDR3 DNA reads as TGTGCCAGCTCACTGGCCGGGACTAGCGTAAATACGCAGTATTTT.

The chain uses TRBV6-5 and TRBJ2-7; 11 bases are shared with TRBD2. V was pared by 6 bases and J by 3 bases, with 7 bases of the junction left unmatched. This CDR3 has 15 amino acids. Germline CDR1 reads MNHEY; CDR2 reads SVGAGI. Here the CDR3 DNA reads TGTGCCAGCAGCGGCCTAGCGGGAGGCCACTACGAGCAGTACTTC. It yields the protein CASSGLAGGHYEQYF.

The V call is TRBV6-6, the J call TRBJ1-6, with 7 bases matching TRBD1. From germline, CDR1 is MNHNY and CDR2 SVGAGI (reference sequence). V was clipped by 2 bases and J by 3 bases; unmatched bases: 4. The CDR3 consists of 16 residues. The CDR3 DNA sequence: TGTGCCAGCAGTTACCCCGACAGGGACTATAATTCACCCCTCCACTTT. It is translated as CASSYPDRDYNSPLHF.

This chain uses TRBV6-5 with TRBJ2-1; tentative D call: TRBD2 (7 bases). Germline V gene lookup returns CDR1 MNHEY and CDR2 SVGAGI. The CDR3 totals 15 residues. The V end was cut by 4 bases, the J end by 3 bases, with 13 bases between. As DNA, the CDR3 is TGTGCCAGCAGTTCCGGGGGGCGCGTCTACAATGAGCAGTTCTTC. It encodes CASSSGGRVYNEQFF.